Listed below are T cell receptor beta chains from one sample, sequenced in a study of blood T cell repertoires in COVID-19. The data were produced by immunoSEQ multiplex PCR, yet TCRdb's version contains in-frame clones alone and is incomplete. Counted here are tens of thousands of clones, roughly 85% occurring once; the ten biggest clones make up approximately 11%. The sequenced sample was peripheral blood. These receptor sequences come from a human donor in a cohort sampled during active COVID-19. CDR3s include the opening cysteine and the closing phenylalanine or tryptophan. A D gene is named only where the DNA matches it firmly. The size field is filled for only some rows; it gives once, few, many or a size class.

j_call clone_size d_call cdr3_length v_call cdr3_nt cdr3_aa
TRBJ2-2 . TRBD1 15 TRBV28 TGTGCCAGCAGTTGGAATTCGGGACAGGCCGGGGAGCTGTTTTTT CASSWNSGQAGELFF
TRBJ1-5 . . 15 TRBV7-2 TGTGCCAGCAGCCCAGGGGTGGCGGGCAATCAGCCCCAGCATTTT CASSPGVAGNQPQHF
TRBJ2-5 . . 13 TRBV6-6 TGTGCCAGCAGTCAGCTTTGGGGCGAGACCCAGTACTTC CASSQLWGETQYF
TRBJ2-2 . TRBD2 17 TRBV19 TGTGCCAGTAGTATTGGGTTAGCGGGAGGGAACACCGGGGAGCTGTTTTTT CASSIGLAGGNTGELFF
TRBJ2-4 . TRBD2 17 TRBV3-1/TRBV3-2 TGTGCCAGCAGCCAAACCACTAGCGGACTAGCCAAAAACATTCAGTACTTC CASSQTTSGLAKNIQYF
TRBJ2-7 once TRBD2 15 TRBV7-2 TGTGCCAGCAGCTTAGCGCAATCGGGAGGCTACGAGCAGTACTTC CASSLAQSGGYEQYF
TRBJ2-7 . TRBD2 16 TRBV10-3 TGTGCCATCAGCCCGGGACTAGCGGGAGGAGGGTACGAGCAGTACTTC CAISPGLAGGGYEQYF
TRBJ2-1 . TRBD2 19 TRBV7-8 TGTGCCAGCAGCCCCGGGACTAGCCCATATGGGGACTCCTACAATGAGCAGTTCTTC CASSPGTSPYGDSYNEQFF
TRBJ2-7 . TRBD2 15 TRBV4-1 TGCGCCAGCCGTCTCGCCGGGACTAGAACCTACGAGCAGTACTTC CASRLAGTRTYEQYF
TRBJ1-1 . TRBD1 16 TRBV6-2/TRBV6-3 TGTGCCAGCAGCCCTATAACCGGACAGGGTCGAACTGAAGCTTTCTTT CASSPITGQGRTEAFF
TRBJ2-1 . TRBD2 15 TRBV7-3 TGTGCCAGCAGCCAAGCGGGATCCATTTACAATGAGCAGTTCTTC CASSQAGSIYNEQFF
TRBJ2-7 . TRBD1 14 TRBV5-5 TGTGCCAGCACGGGACAGGGGTTCACCTACGAGCAGTACTTC CASTGQGFTYEQYF
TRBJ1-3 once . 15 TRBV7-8 TGTGCCAGCAGCCCAACGGGACACTCTGGAAACACCATATATTTT CASSPTGHSGNTIYF
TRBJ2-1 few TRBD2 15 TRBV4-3 TGCGCCAGCAGCAAACGCCTAGCGGACTACAATGAGCAGTTCTTC CASSKRLADYNEQFF
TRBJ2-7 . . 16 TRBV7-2 TGTGCCAGCAGCTTAAGGCCGGGGCGGACTAACTACGAGCAGTACTTC CASSLRPGRTNYEQYF
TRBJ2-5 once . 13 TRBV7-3 TGTGCCAGCAGCGGGAGCCAGGGGGAGACCCAGTACTTC CASSGSQGETQYF
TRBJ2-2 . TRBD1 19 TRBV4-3 TGCGCCAGCAGCCCACGTCCCCGGGACAGGTACGCGAACACCGGGGAGCTGTTTTTT CASSPRPRDRYANTGELFF
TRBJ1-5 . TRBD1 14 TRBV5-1 TGCGCCAGTAGACAGGGGCCACCGGATCAGCCCCAGCATTTT CASRQGPPDQPQHF
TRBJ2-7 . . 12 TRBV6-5 TGTGCCGCCGGGACACCTGGGAACGAGCAGTACTTC CAAGTPGNEQYF
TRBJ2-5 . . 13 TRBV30 TGTGCCTGGAGTGACAGGGAGCAGGAGACCCAGTACTTC CAWSDREQETQYF
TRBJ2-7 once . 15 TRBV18 TGTGCCAGCTCACCAAGTCCACAGACGTCCTACGAGCAGTACTTC CASSPSPQTSYEQYF
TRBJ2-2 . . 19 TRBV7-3 TGTGCCAGCAGCTTAACGCCGACCTTGACTAGGGGTTTCACCGGGGAGCTGTTTTTT CASSLTPTLTRGFTGELFF
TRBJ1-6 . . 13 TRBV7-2 TGTGCCAGCAGCTTAGGTAGCGGGTCACCCCTCCACTTT CASSLGSGSPLHF
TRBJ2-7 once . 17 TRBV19 TGTGCCAGTAGTATACCCCTGGCTGGGCAGACATCCTACGAGCAGTACTTC CASSIPLAGQTSYEQYF
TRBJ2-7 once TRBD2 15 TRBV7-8 TGTGCCAGCAGCTTAGGGTTGGGGGAGGGATACGAGCAGTACTTC CASSLGLGEGYEQYF
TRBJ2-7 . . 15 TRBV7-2 TGTGCCAGCAGCAAATCCAGGGTTGAGGCCTACGAGCAGTACTTC CASSKSRVEAYEQYF
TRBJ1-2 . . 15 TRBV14 TGTGCCAGCAGCCAAGTAAGGGGAGGCCCGCCCGGCTACACCTTC CASSQVRGGPPGYTF
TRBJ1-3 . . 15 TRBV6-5 TGTGCCAGCAGTTACGGGGCAGGGTTCGGAAACACCATATATTTT CASSYGAGFGNTIYF
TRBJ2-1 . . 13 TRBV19 TGTGCCAGTAGTATGAACGGCGGAAATGAGCAGTTCTTC CASSMNGGNEQFF
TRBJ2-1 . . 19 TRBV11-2 TGTGCCAGCAGCTTAGGCGTGGGGGCCCCTACCACCTCCTACAATGAGCAGTTCTTC CASSLGVGAPTTSYNEQFF
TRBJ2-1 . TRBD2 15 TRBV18 TGTGCCAGCTCAGAGACTAGCGGGAGACTTGGTGAGCAGTTCTTC CASSETSGRLGEQFF
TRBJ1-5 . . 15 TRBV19 TGTGCCAGTAGGTACGCGGGGGGAGGCAATCAGCCCCAGCATTTT CASRYAGGGNQPQHF
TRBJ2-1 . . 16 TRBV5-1 TGCGCCAGCATATCTTCGACGGGAAACTCCTACAATGAGCAGTTCTTC CASISSTGNSYNEQFF
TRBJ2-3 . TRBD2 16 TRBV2 TGTGCCAGCAGTCCCGGGACTAGCAGACCCACAGATACGCAGTATTTT CASSPGTSRPTDTQYF
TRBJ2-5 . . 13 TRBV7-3 TGTGCCAGCAGCTTAAGGGGGCTTGAGACCCAGTACTTC CASSLRGLETQYF
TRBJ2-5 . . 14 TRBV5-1 TGCGCCAGCAGCCCCTGGGACAATGGGGAGACCCAGTACTTC CASSPWDNGETQYF
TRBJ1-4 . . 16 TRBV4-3 TGCGCCAGCAGCCTAGAGGGTCAGGGGCGGCGTGAAAAACTGTTTTTT CASSLEGQGRREKLFF
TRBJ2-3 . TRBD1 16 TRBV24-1 TGTGCCACCAGTGAGCCCAGACAGGGGGCGTTAGATACGCAGTATTTT CATSEPRQGALDTQYF
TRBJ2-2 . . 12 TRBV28 TGTGCCAGCAGTATACACCCCCGGGAGCTGTTTTTT CASSIHPRELFF
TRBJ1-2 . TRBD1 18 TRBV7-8 TGTGCCAGCAGTCGCCCTTCGGGACAGGGGCCTCCTGGCTATGGCTACACCTTC CASSRPSGQGPPGYGYTF
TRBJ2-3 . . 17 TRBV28 TGTGCCAGCAGTTTAGGGCTATGGGGGCGGGAGCCTGATACGCAGTATTTT CASSLGLWGREPDTQYF
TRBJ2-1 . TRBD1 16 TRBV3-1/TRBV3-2 TGTGCCAGCAGCACCACGACAGGGGGGTATTGGAATGAGCAGTTCTTC CASSTTTGGYWNEQFF
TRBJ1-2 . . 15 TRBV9 TGTGCCAGCAGCGTAAGTTCGCAGGCCCTTTATGGCTACACCTTC CASSVSSQALYGYTF
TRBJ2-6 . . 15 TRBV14 TGTGCCAGCAGCCCGCCTAGCTCTGGGGCCAACGTCCTGACTTTC CASSPPSSGANVLTF
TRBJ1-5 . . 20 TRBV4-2 TGTGCCAGCAGCCAAGATCTAAGGAGGACTGGGTTATATAGCAATCAGCCCCAGCATTTT CASSQDLRRTGLYSNQPQHF
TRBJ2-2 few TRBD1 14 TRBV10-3 TGTGCCATCAAGTACAGGGGGGACACCGGGGAGCTGTTTTTT CAIKYRGDTGELFF
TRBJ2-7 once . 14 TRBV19 TGTGCCAGTAGTATAACCGGGACACCCTACGAGCAGTACTTC CASSITGTPYEQYF
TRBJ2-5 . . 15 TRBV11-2 TGTGCCAGCAGCTCCCCGGGACTCCTGCGGGAGACCCAGTACTTC CASSSPGLLRETQYF
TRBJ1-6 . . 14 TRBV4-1 TGCGCCAGCAGGTGGGGGGGCTCTGGGTCACCCCTCCACTTT CASRWGGSGSPLHF
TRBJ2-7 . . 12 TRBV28 TGTGCCCGGGAAGGTGTAAGCTGCGAGCAGTACTTC CAREGVSCEQYF
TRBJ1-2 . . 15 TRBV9 TGTGCCAGCAGCGTAGGGCAGGTGAATAACTATGGCTACACCTTC CASSVGQVNNYGYTF
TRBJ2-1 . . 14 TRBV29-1 TGCAGCGTTGAAGGGCGGAGCCTCTACAATGAGCAGTTCTTC CSVEGRSLYNEQFF
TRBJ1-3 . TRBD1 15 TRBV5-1 TGCGCCAGCAGCCCTGGGACAGCCTCTGGAAACACCATATATTTT CASSPGTASGNTIYF
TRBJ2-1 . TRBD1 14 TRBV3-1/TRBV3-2 TGTGCCAGCAGCCCTAGGACAGGGGGACATGAGCAGTTCTTC CASSPRTGGHEQFF
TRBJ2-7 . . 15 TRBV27 TGTGCCAGCAGTTTAGTGGGTGCAGGGACCTACGAGCAGTACTTC CASSLVGAGTYEQYF